What follows are 4 T cell receptor beta chains derived from one specimen sequenced in a study of blood T cell repertoires in COVID-19. Profiling relied on immunoSEQ multiplex PCR, and the TCRdb table lists in-frame clones only, not all of them. The sample has about 36,000 clones, 60% to 85% seen once; the top ten hold roughly 2%. Sequenced: peripheral blood. These receptors were taken from a man in his sixties with active COVID-19.

This chain uses TRBV5-1 with TRBJ2-5; 8 bases match TRBD2. The CDR3 runs 16 residues. V gave up 4 bases and J gave up 2 bases; unmatched junction bases: 10. Germline V gene data show CDR1 as SGHRS and CDR2 as YFSETQ. The CDR3 loop is CASSGTYGGDQETQYF. The CDR3 coding sequence is TGCGCCAGCAGCGGAACCTACGGGGGGGATCAAGAGACCCAGTACTTC.

The chain links TRBV7-9 to TRBJ1-1; possible D gene TRBD1, 6 bases. CDR1 is SEHNR and CDR2 is FQNEAQ in the germline V gene (reference sequence). The CDR3 loop spans 16 amino acids. Trimming removed 1 base from V and 7 bases from J, with 19 bases in between. The CDR3 spells CASSLGLRGIPGEAFF. In DNA, the CDR3 is TGTGCCAGCAGCTTAGGACTCAGGGGAATCCCGGGTGAAGCTTTCTTT.

V usage is TRBV30 and J usage is TRBJ2-5, with a tentative D call TRBD1 (5 bases). Germline loops: CDR1 GTSNPN, CDR2 SVGIG (reference sequence). The CDR3 sequence is 14 residues long. Trimming took 3 bases from V and 0 from J, leaving 11 bases between them. The CDR3 is CAWRGRPYQETQYF. In DNA form, the CDR3 reads TGTGCCTGGAGGGGGCGGCCATACCAAGAGACCCAGTACTTC. Looking up the rest from reference TRBV30 and TRBJ2-5 gives the full variable domain: SQTIHQWPATLVQPVGSPLSLECTVEGTSNPNLYWYRQAAGRGLQLLFYSVGIGQISSEVPQNLSASRPQDRQFILSSKKLLLSDSGFYLCAWRGRPYQETQYFGPGTRLLVL.

The chain is built from TRBV28 and TRBJ1-2; 10 bases map to TRBD1. The CDR3 contains 15 residues. Germline trimming cut 5 bases from V and 7 bases from J; bases unmatched to any gene: 10. The germline gives CDR1 MDHEN, CDR2 SYDVKM. This CDR3 is CASSAETGGAGGYTF. The CDR3 DNA follows: TGTGCCAGCAGTGCCGAGACAGGGGGCGCAGGTGGCTACACCTTC.